Presented here are 25 T cell receptor beta chains from one specimen sequenced in a study of cytomegalovirus exposure and HLA in healthy donors (dated by TCRdb to 2016 to 2017). To prepare the library, the immunoSEQ multiplex PCR assay was applied. For the multiplex PCR, a mixture combining 60 forward primers for TCR Vbeta segments and 13 reverse primers for TCR Jbeta segments was used. TCRdb holds this immuneACCESS table with in-frame rearrangements only. Some clones are missing; in checked studies, unresolved V genes explain under half, and the rest has no known cause. Within this sample are 90,000 to 120,000 clones, with 76% of them counted one time only. Clones ranked in the top ten supply about 2.3% of the sample. The sequencing input was PBMCs. The receptors shown here come from a young man in good health and CMV-seronegative.

This clone was counted between two and nine times. The chain is built from TRBV7-3 and TRBJ2-3; TRBD1 aligns across 9 bases. The CDR3 is 15 residues long. The V and J ends lost 2 bases and 2 bases, in that order; junction bases with no gene match: 2. Germline loops: CDR1 SGHTA, CDR2 FQGTGA. CDR3 residues: CASSLGTGHTDTQYF. CDR3 bases: TGTGCCAGCAGCTTAGGGACAGGGCACACAGATACGCAGTATTTT.

The rearrangement uses TRBV7-9 and TRBJ1-6, with unresolved D. Trimming took off 5 bases at V and 0 bases at J, with 11 bases between the two ends. CDR3 size: 16 residues. From germline, CDR1 is SEHNR and CDR2 FQNEAQ (reference sequence). The CDR3 DNA reads TGTGCCAGCAGCAGTCAGGATTTCTCCTATAATTCACCCCTCCACTTT. Protein product: CASSSQDFSYNSPLHF.

The DNA for the CDR3 is TGTGCCAGCAGCAGCCTAGCGGGGACCGACTCGAACACCGGGGAGCTGTTTTTT. It encodes CASSSLAGTDSNTGELFF. The chain combines TRBV7-8 with TRBJ2-2; 9 bases are a match to TRBD2. The CDR3 runs 18 residues. V was clipped by 5 bases and J by 0 bases; unmatched bases: 10. Per germline, CDR1 SGHVS and CDR2 FQNEAQ.

V gene TRBV5-1 combines with J gene TRBJ2-5; TRBD1 matches at 9 bases. Trimming removed 4 bases from V and 4 bases from J; junction bases left unmatched: 5. The CDR3 loop spans 14 amino acids. From germline, CDR1 is SGHRS and CDR2 YFSETQ. CDR3 protein: CASSQGQGAETQYF. The DNA for the CDR3 is TGCGCCAGCAGCCAGGGACAGGGCGCAGAGACCCAGTACTTC.

J is TRBJ2-5 and V is TRBV4-2, with 7 nucleotides matching TRBD2. The trim removed 5 bases at V and 3 bases at J, leaving 9 bases unmatched. This CDR3 has 15 amino acids. The germline V gene has CDR1 LGHNA and CDR2 YNFKEQ. The DNA of the CDR3 is TGTGCCAGCAGCGCGCCCGGTGGGGGGGAAGAGACCCAGTACTTC. It is translated as CASSAPGGGEETQYF.

On this clone: The sample holds other DNA sequences that translate to the same CDR3. The CDR3 region is CASSEGGRGAEAFF. CDR3 DNA: TGTGCCAGCAGTGAGGGGGGGCGGGGGGCTGAAGCTTTCTTT. The chain is built from TRBV2 and TRBJ1-1; D is perhaps TRBD1 (6 bases). CDR1 is SNHLY, CDR2 FYNNEI, per germline. The CDR3 extends over 14 amino acids. V lost 3 bases and J lost 6, with 14 bases in between.

The chain couples TRBV6-5 to TRBJ1-6; no reliable D call. Trimming shortened V by 7 bases and J by 6 bases, and 13 bases separated the two germline ends. This CDR3 spans 14 amino acids. Germline CDR1 reads MNHEY; CDR2 reads SVGAGI. The CDR3 bases are TGTGCCAGCACCCCCGGGTCAGCTAATTCACCCCTCCACTTT. Its translation is CASTPGSANSPLHF.

The chain joins TRBV14 to TRBJ2-1, with 8 bases identical to TRBD2. Trimming at V came to 5 bases and at J to 7 bases, leaving 10 bases not matched to a gene. CDR1 and CDR2 (germline): SGHDN, FVKESK. The CDR3 spans 15 residues. CDR3 sequence: CASSFPAGGGNEQFF. The CDR3 bases are TGTGCCAGCAGCTTCCCGGCGGGAGGTGGGAATGAGCAGTTCTTC.

J is TRBJ2-2 and V is TRBV4-2, with 7 bases aligning to TRBD2. V shed 0 bases and J 4 bases; nucleotides not matched to a gene: 5. CDR1 LGHNA and CDR2 YNFKEQ come from the germline V gene. This CDR3 comprises 16 residues. The CDR3 coding sequence is TGTGCCAGCAGCCAAGAAGGGCCGGGGGGCACCGGGGAGCTGTTTTTT. Amino acids: CASSQEGPGGTGELFF.

V is TRBV7-2 and J is TRBJ1-6; maybe TRBD1 (5 bases). Germline loops: CDR1 SGHTA, CDR2 FQGNSA. The CDR3 runs 16 residues. Between the trimmed V and J ends, which lost 8 bases and 0 bases, there was a span of 14 bases. CDR3 DNA: TGTGCCAGCCGGTCCGGGGGGAGCTCCTATAATTCACCCCTCCACTTT. Translating gives CASRSGGSSYNSPLHF.

V gene TRBV29-1 combines with J gene TRBJ2-2, with TRBD1 identical over 9 bases. CDR3 length equals 13 residues. The ends lost 7 bases at V and 6 bases at J; junction bases unmatched: 6. Germline V gene lookup returns CDR1 SQVTM and CDR2 ANQGSEA. The CDR3 protein is CSAGTGYPGELFF. The CDR3 region has the DNA TGCAGCGCCGGGACAGGGTATCCCGGGGAGCTGTTTTTT.

This chain connects TRBV6-1 to TRBJ2-3; 8 bases agree with TRBD2. The CDR3 is 16 residues long. V shed 1 base, J shed 8 bases, and the junction held 11 bases outside the gene matches. Germline values: CDR1 MNHNS, CDR2 SASEGT. The CDR3 DNA reads as TGTGCCAGCAGTGAAGGGAGAAGCGGGGGACGGAGTACGCAGTATTTT. The encoded protein is CASSEGRSGGRSTQYF.

This clone was seen once. Sequence at one end of the junction differs from germline and may be a read error. V gene TRBV7-9 combines with J gene TRBJ1-1; D is possibly TRBD1 (6 bases). Germline CDR1 SEHNR, CDR2 FQNEAQ (reference sequence). CDR3 size: 16 residues. The DNA of the CDR3 is TGTTCCAGCAGCTCGCCCTTTGCAGGGGTGAACACTGAAGCTTTCTTT. Its translation: CSSSSPFAGVNTEAFF.

V gene TRBV25-1 combines with J gene TRBJ2-1, with 9 positions matching TRBD1. The CDR3 totals 16 residues. J gave up 5 bases and V 5 bases, and 10 bases lay outside the gene matches. CDR1 is MGHDK, CDR2 SYGVNS, per germline. CDR3 coding DNA: TGTGCCAGCAGTTGGCAAGGCGGGACAGGGAACAATGAGCAGTTCTTC. Protein: CASSWQGGTGNNEQFF.

The chain is built from TRBV2 and TRBJ2-7; the match to TRBD2 covers 12 bases. Germline V gives CDR1 SNHLY, CDR2 FYNNEI. V gave up 6 bases and J gave up 0 bases; unmatched junction bases: 0. The CDR3 length is 14 residues. The CDR3 here is CASRLAGGSYEQYF. The CDR3 bases are TGTGCCAGCAGACTAGCGGGGGGCTCCTACGAGCAGTACTTC.

This chain connects TRBV28 to TRBJ2-3; D remains unclear. The CDR3 has 17 amino acids. V was shortened by 1 base and J by 0 bases, with 14 bases between the two germline ends. CDR1 and CDR2 (germline): MDHEN, SYDVKM. This chain's CDR3 is CASSLLGQSSSTDTQYF. The CDR3 DNA is TGTGCCAGCAGTTTATTGGGCCAGTCATCTAGCACAGATACGCAGTATTTT.

Points on this clone: The junction differs from germline at one of its ends, possibly a read error. The V gene is TRBV2, the J gene TRBJ1-2; 8 bases are a match to TRBD1. In germline, CDR1 is SNHLY, CDR2 FYNNEI. CDR3 length: 13 residues. The CDR3 DNA sequence: TGTGCCAGCAGTCGGACAGGGAACTATGGCTACCCCTTC. Translated: CASSRTGNYGYPF.

The chain is built from TRBV7-3 and TRBJ2-5; D perhaps matches TRBD1 (6 bases). The CDR3 has 15 residues. The germline V and J ends were trimmed by 5 bases and 5 bases, with 18 bases remaining between them. The germline V gene has CDR1 SGHTA and CDR2 FQGTGA. Here the CDR3 DNA reads TGTGCCAGCAGCCAAACAGGGAAACCGGGGGAGACCCAGTACTTC. It yields the protein CASSQTGKPGETQYF.

A note on this clone: At one boundary the junction diverges from the germline segment, which might be a read error. The chain employs TRBV7-7 and TRBJ2-2, with TRBD2 as a possible D gene (5 bases). This CDR3 comprises 16 residues. The germline V gene has CDR1 SSHAT and CDR2 FNYEAQ (reference sequence). CDR3 residues: CASSLALQSHTGELFF. The CDR3 nucleotides are TGTGCTAGCAGCTTAGCGTTACAGTCCCACACCGGGGAGCTGTTTTTT.

On this clone: The identical CDR3 is also encoded by other nucleotide sequences in the sample. This rearrangement joins TRBV4-1 to TRBJ2-3; D is unclear. Trimming stripped 3 bases from V and 6 bases from J, with 7 bases between. CDR1 and CDR2 (germline): MGHRA, YSYEKL. The CDR3 contains 12 residues. The CDR3 region is CASSQGLDTQYF. The CDR3 DNA is TGCGCCAGCAGCCAGGGCTTGGATACGCAGTATTTT.

Notes on this clone: This specimen includes other DNA sequences encoding the same CDR3. The genes are TRBV5-4 and TRBJ1-1; TRBD1 agrees at 8 bases. The germline gives CDR1 SGHNT, CDR2 YYREEE (reference sequence). After removal of 0 bases from V and 0 bases from J, the junction contained 1 base not matched to a gene. This CDR3 has 15 residues. CDR3 protein: CASSLAGGVNTEAFF. The CDR3, as DNA: TGTGCCAGCAGCTTGGCAGGGGGCGTGAACACTGAAGCTTTCTTT.

The chain joins TRBV6-1 to TRBJ2-2; 8 positions match TRBD1. In germline, CDR1 is MNHNS, CDR2 SASEGT. The CDR3 is 14 residues long. J lost 5 bases, V lost 7 bases, and 6 bases had no gene match. CDR3 sequence: CASTETGVTGELFF. CDR3 sequence (DNA): TGTGCCAGCACCGAGACAGGGGTTACCGGGGAGCTGTTTTTT.

The chain links TRBV19 to TRBJ1-3, with 8 bases that match TRBD1. Germline CDR1 LNHDA, CDR2 SQIVND (reference sequence). This CDR3 contains 15 residues. The V segment lost 3 bases and the J segment 4 bases; nucleotides outside the gene matches: 5. In DNA, the CDR3 is TGTGCCAGTAGTATCCAGGGGGCTACGGGAAACACCATATATTTT. Its protein is CASSIQGATGNTIYF.

CDR3 region: CASSTSGGALEQYF. The CDR3 bases are TGTGCCAGCAGTACTAGCGGGGGGGCCCTCGAGCAGTACTTC. The chain carries TRBV6-5 and TRBJ2-5, with TRBD2 identical over 13 bases. Near its end, the DNA agrees better with TRBJ2-7, so the J call may be wrong. This CDR3 is built from 14 residues. Per the germline V gene, CDR1 is MNHEY and CDR2 is SVGAGI.

This chain connects TRBV6-1 to TRBJ1-3; TRBD1 agrees at 8 bases. After removal of 2 bases from V and 2 bases from J, the junction contained 5 bases not matched to a gene. The germline V gene encodes CDR1 MNHNS and CDR2 SASEGT. CDR3 length: 16 amino acids. The CDR3 sequence: CASSEIAGGTGNTIYF. The CDR3 DNA follows: TGTGCCAGCAGTGAAATTGCAGGGGGCACTGGAAACACCATATATTTT.